This T cell receptor (beta chain) is from a study of blood T cell repertoires in COVID-19. Whole-study context: Sources were T cells, B-cell-depleted T cells, or PBMCs; the material itself was cDNA or gDNA.

The CDR3 is 15 amino acids. The germline CDR1 and CDR2 sequences are SGDLS and YYNGEE. J lost 2 bases, V lost 2 bases, and 4 bases had no gene match. Participant reports of clinical history set cohort assignment. Source study methods: Quantification of nucleated cells was approximated via reference gene primer amplification. Profiled with immunoSEQ multiplex PCR; TCRdb holds only in-frame clones, not every one. Clonal size and the V and J genes are those of that table, whereas D and trimming came from the DNA. The sample has approximately 160,000 clones; around 84% are singletons. The chain couples TRBV9 to TRBJ2-3; TRBD2 matches 8 bases. Sequenced: PBMCs or T cells enriched from blood (not recorded which). This sequence originates from a middle-aged man who had recovered from COVID-19. CDR3 nucleotides: TGTGCCAGCAGCGTCCGAGCGGGGGACACAGATACGCAGTATTTT. It yields the protein CASSVRAGDTDTQYF.